The 21 T cell receptor beta chains below were found in one sample sequenced in a study of cytomegalovirus exposure and HLA in healthy donors listed by TCRdb under 2017. Libraries were prepared through the immunoSEQ multiplex PCR assay. A mixture of 60 forward primers for TCR Vbeta segments and 13 reverse primers for TCR Jbeta segments was used in the multiplex PCR. In TCRdb, the immuneACCESS table is reduced to in-frame sequences with V and J assigned. These tables do not hold every clone; where another copy was compared, an unresolved V gene accounts for under half, and the others remain unexplained. This sample comprises approximately 180,000 clones, just under 80% of them detected only once. The top ten constitute less than 15% of the sample. The specimen was PBMCs. These receptors were obtained from a woman aged 45 to 65 in good health and CMV-seropositive.

This chain uses TRBV11-3 with TRBJ1-1; D remains unclear. The V gene's germline CDR1 is SGHNT and CDR2 YENEEA. The CDR3 has 13 amino acids. V was clipped by 4 bases and J by 4 bases, with 10 bases between them. CDR3 region: CASSYRVSTEAFF. The CDR3 region has the DNA TGTGCCAGCAGCTATCGGGTGAGCACTGAAGCTTTCTTT.

This clone was counted between two and nine times. V usage is TRBV6-1 and J usage is TRBJ1-1; no clear D gene. CDR1 MNHNS and CDR2 SASEGT come from the germline V gene. The CDR3 is 14 amino acids. V lost 1 base, J lost 0 bases, and 6 bases lay in between. This chain's CDR3 is CASSEGGMNTEAFF. In DNA, the CDR3 is TGTGCCAGCAGTGAAGGAGGCATGAACACTGAAGCTTTCTTT.

The V and J genes are TRBV9 and TRBJ2-7; 8 bases map to TRBD2. Per the germline V gene, CDR1 is SGDLS and CDR2 is YYNGEE. The ends lost 0 bases at V and 3 bases at J; junction bases unmatched: 2. This CDR3 has 14 residues. The DNA of the CDR3 is TGTGCCAGCAGCGTAGCGGGGGGGGGCTACGAGCAGTACTTC. This translates into CASSVAGGGYEQYF.

The chain couples TRBV19 to TRBJ1-5; the D gene is possibly TRBD1 (6 bases). This CDR3 spans 17 amino acids. V lost 7 bases and J lost 4, with 23 bases in between. Germline CDR1 is LNHDA and CDR2 is SQIVND (reference sequence). CDR3 nucleotide sequence: TGTGCCAGTACAACCCTCAGGGGTCGCGAGGGTAATCAGCCCCAGCATTTT. This encodes CASTTLRGREGNQPQHF.

The V gene is TRBV18, the J gene TRBJ2-1, with 9 bases fitting TRBD1. The CDR3 spans 13 residues. Looked up from germline, CDR1 is KGHSH and CDR2 is LQKENI. Trimming at V came to 5 bases and at J to 9 bases, leaving 5 bases not matched to a gene. The CDR3 loop reads CASSTDRGAEQFF. The CDR3 region has the DNA TGTGCCAGCTCAACAGACAGGGGGGCTGAGCAGTTCTTC.

The gene calls are TRBV7-3 and TRBJ1-6; 7 bases match TRBD1. This CDR3 is 14 amino acids long. Trimming took 3 bases from V and 8 from J; bases not matched to a gene: 4. Germline-derived CDR1 and CDR2 are SGHTA and FQGTGA. DNA for the CDR3: TGTGCCAGCAGCTTCCGGGACAGCCATTCACCCCTCCACTTT. Its translation is CASSFRDSHSPLHF.

The chain employs TRBV7-6 and TRBJ2-7, with TRBD1 as a possible D gene (6 bases). Trimming took off 3 bases at V and 2 bases at J, with 11 bases between the two ends. This CDR3 contains 14 residues. Germline V CDR1 and CDR2: SGHVS, FNYEAQ. The CDR3 DNA follows: TGTGCCAGCAGCTTTTCGACAGGCACCTACGAGCAGTACTTC. This gives the protein CASSFSTGTYEQYF.

This chain joins TRBV5-1 and TRBJ2-3; no clear D gene. The CDR3 is made up of 16 amino acids. Trimming removed 3 bases from V and 3 bases from J, with 17 bases in between. Germline loops: CDR1 SGHRS, CDR2 YFSETQ. For the CDR3, the DNA is TGCGCCAGCAGCTCCCGTCCGGGTGGTAAGACAGATACGCAGTATTTT. This gives the protein CASSSRPGGKTDTQYF.

The chain couples TRBV30 to TRBJ1-1; 9 bases align to TRBD1. This CDR3 is 13 amino acids long. V was clipped by 5 bases and J by 0 bases; unmatched bases: 1. Germline CDR1 GTSNPN, CDR2 SVGIG (reference sequence). The CDR3 coding sequence is TGTGCCTGGGACAGGGGGTTGAACACTGAAGCTTTCTTT. Translated: CAWDRGLNTEAFF.

The rearrangement links TRBV9 to TRBJ1-6; 7 nucleotides align to TRBD1. Unmatched junction bases numbered 10, after V lost 3 bases and J lost 1 base. CDR1 and CDR2 from the germline V gene are SGDLS and YYNGEE. This CDR3 has 18 amino acids. The CDR3 nucleotides read TGTGCCAGCAGCGCGGAAGCAGGGGGTGCATCCTATAATTCACCCCTCCACTTT. The encoded protein is CASSAEAGGASYNSPLHF. The full variable domain, completed using reference TRBV9 and TRBJ1-6, is DSGVTQTPKHLITATGQRVTLRCSPRSGDLSVYWYQQSLDQGLQFLIQYYNGEERAKGNILERFSAQQFPDLHSELNLSSLELGDSALYFCASSAEAGGASYNSPLHFGNGTRLTVT.

The rearrangement joins TRBV5-6 to TRBJ1-4; the D gene is possibly TRBD1 (5 bases). The germline gives CDR1 SGHDT, CDR2 YYEEEE. The CDR3 consists of 15 residues. Trimming removed 0 bases at V and 7 bases at J, with 13 bases between. In DNA, the CDR3 is TGTGCCAGCAGCTTGGATCGGGGGTTGGGTGAAAAACTGTTTTTT. Amino acids: CASSLDRGLGEKLFF. The full variable domain, with the rest looked up from reference TRBV5-6 and TRBJ1-4, is DAGVTQSPTHLIKTRGQQVTLRCSPKSGHDTVSWYQQALGQGPQFIFQYYEEEERQRGNFPDRFSGHQFPNYSSELNVNALLLGDSALYLCASSLDRGLGEKLFFGSGTQLSVL.

The V gene is TRBV7-9, the J gene TRBJ2-1; the match to TRBD2 covers 11 bases. The trim removed 7 bases at V and 3 bases at J, leaving 5 bases unmatched. This CDR3 is built from 15 residues. Germline loops: CDR1 SEHNR, CDR2 FQNEAQ (reference sequence). CDR3 in DNA: TGTGCCAGCAACCCTAGCGGGGGGTTCTACAATGAGCAGTTCTTC. Its translation: CASNPSGGFYNEQFF.

The V and J genes are TRBV7-3 and TRBJ2-7; TRBD1 is a possible D gene (5 bases). There are 13 residues in the CDR3. The ends were cut back, 6 bases at V and 2 bases at J, with 11 bases in the middle. CDR1 is SGHTA, CDR2 FQGTGA, per germline. The CDR3, as DNA: TGTGCCAGCAGTCGCGGACAAGCCTACGAGCAGTACTTC. It codes for CASSRGQAYEQYF.

The chain joins TRBV7-2 to TRBJ2-1; D ambiguous. V was clipped by 3 bases and J by 6 bases, with 6 bases between them. This CDR3 is 12 amino acids long. CDR1 is SGHTA, CDR2 FQGNSA, per germline. As DNA, the CDR3 is TGTGCCAGCAGCTTTATAATCAATGAGCAGTTCTTC. It codes for CASSFIINEQFF.

This sequence joins TRBV7-2 and TRBJ2-3; D unresolved. From germline, CDR1 is SGHTA and CDR2 FQGNSA. V was shortened by 5 bases and J by 4 bases, with 7 bases between the two germline ends. The CDR3 is 12 residues long. The CDR3: CASSLYPDTQYF. The CDR3, as DNA: TGTGCCAGCAGCCTATACCCAGATACGCAGTATTTT.

CDR3: CASAGIGQLWDEQFF. The CDR3 coding sequence is TGTGCCAGCGCCGGAATAGGCCAACTATGGGATGAGCAGTTCTTC. This chain connects TRBV25-1 to TRBJ2-1, with D unclear. The V end lost 8 bases, the J end lost 8 bases, and 22 bases lay between the germline ends. This CDR3 has 15 residues. Germline CDR1 and CDR2: MGHDK and SYGVNS.

The J gene is TRBJ1-4, the V gene TRBV10-3, with D possibly being TRBD1 (5 bases). There are 12 residues in the CDR3. Per germline, CDR1 ENHRY and CDR2 SYGVKD. V was cut by 9 bases and J by 3 bases, with 8 bases left in between. CDR3 region: CAIKGSNEKLFF. For the CDR3, the DNA is TGTGCCATTAAGGGGTCTAATGAAAAACTGTTTTTT.

This clone is medium-sized by share. The chain couples TRBV6-4 to TRBJ2-1; 8 nucleotides match TRBD2. V shed 2 bases, J shed 0 bases, and the junction held 3 bases outside the gene matches. Germline V CDR1 and CDR2: MRHNA, SNTAGT. The CDR3 covers 16 residues. The CDR3 is CASSDGGGSSYNEQFF. The CDR3, as DNA: TGTGCCAGCAGTGACGGCGGGGGGAGCTCCTACAATGAGCAGTTCTTC.

This clone appeared a single time. V and J are TRBV5-1 and TRBJ2-5; a possible D gene is TRBD1 (6 bases). Trimming cost V 4 bases and J 5 bases, with 15 bases left between them. Germline V CDR1 and CDR2: SGHRS, YFSETQ. There are 14 residues in the CDR3. The CDR3 here is CASSISGVQETQYF. DNA of the CDR3: TGCGCCAGCAGCATTTCAGGGGTTCAGGAGACCCAGTACTTC.

The chain is built from TRBV7-8 and TRBJ2-5; 9 nucleotides line up with TRBD1. CDR1 and CDR2 (germline): SGHVS, FQNEAQ. The CDR3 extends over 15 amino acids. Trimming removed 6 bases from V and 4 bases from J; junction bases left unmatched: 9. CDR3 coding DNA: TGTGCCAGCAGGGAGGACAGGGGCTACGCAGAGACCCAGTACTTC. Protein: CASREDRGYAETQYF. Drawing the rest from reference TRBV7-8 and TRBJ2-5, the complete variable domain is GAGVSQSPRYKVAKRGQDVALRCDPISGHVSLFWYQQALGQGPEFLTYFQNEAQLDKSGLPSDRFFAERPEGSVSTLKIQRTQQEDSAVYLCASREDRGYAETQYFGPGTRLLVL.

Worth noting for this clone: The same CDR3 also results from other DNA sequences found in this sample. The rearrangement joins TRBV5-1 to TRBJ2-2, with 12 positions matching TRBD1. The CDR3 spans 15 residues. Germline CDR1 reads SGHRS; CDR2 reads YFSETQ. The V segment lost 4 bases and the J segment 7 bases; nucleotides outside the gene matches: 5. The CDR3 loop is CASSPGTGGGGELFF. The CDR3 nucleotides are TGCGCCAGCAGCCCCGGGACAGGGGGCGGCGGGGAGCTGTTTTTT.